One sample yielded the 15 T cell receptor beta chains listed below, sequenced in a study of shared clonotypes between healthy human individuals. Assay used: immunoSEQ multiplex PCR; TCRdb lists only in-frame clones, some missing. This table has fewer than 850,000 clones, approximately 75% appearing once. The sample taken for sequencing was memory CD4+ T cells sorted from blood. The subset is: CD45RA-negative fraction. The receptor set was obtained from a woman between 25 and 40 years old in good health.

The CDR3 DNA reads as TGTGCCAGCAGCAAGGGACAGGTTTACAATGAGCAGTTCTTC. As protein: CASSKGQVYNEQFF. The chain combines TRBV14 with TRBJ2-1, with TRBD1 matching over 8 bases. Looked up from germline, CDR1 is SGHDN and CDR2 is FVKESK. The CDR3 contains 14 residues. J lost 4 bases, V lost 5 bases, and 4 bases had no gene match.

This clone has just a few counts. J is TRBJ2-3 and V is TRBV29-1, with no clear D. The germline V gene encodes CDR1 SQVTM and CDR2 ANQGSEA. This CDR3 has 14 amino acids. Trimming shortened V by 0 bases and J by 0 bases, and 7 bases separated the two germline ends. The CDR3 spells CSVEEKSSTDTQYF. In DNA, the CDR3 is TGCAGCGTTGAAGAGAAATCTAGCACAGATACGCAGTATTTT.

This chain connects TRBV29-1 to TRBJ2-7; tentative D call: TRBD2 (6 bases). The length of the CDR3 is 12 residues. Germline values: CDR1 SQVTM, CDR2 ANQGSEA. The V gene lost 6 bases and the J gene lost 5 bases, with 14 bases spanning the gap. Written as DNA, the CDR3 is TGCAGCGTCCGAGGAGGGGCCCACGAGCAGTACTTC. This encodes CSVRGGAHEQYF.

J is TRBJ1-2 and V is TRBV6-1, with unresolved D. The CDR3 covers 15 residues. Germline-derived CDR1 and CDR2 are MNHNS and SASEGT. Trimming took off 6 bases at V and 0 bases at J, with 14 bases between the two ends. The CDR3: CASSLTPTANYGYTF. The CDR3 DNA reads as TGTGCCAGCAGCCTTACACCTACCGCTAACTATGGCTACACCTTC.

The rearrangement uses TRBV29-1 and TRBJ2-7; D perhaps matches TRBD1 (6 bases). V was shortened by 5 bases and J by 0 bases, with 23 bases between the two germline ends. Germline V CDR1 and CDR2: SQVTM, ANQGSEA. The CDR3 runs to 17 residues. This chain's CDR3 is CSVRAVQGLLGSYEQYF. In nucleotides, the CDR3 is TGCAGCGTTAGGGCGGTTCAGGGGCTGCTCGGCTCCTACGAGCAGTACTTC.

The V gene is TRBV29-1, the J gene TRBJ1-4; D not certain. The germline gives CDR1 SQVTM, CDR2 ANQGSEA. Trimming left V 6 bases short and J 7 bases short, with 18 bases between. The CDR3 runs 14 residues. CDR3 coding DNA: TGCAGCGTAGCCAATAAAGGGCGGGGTGAAAAACTGTTTTTT. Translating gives CSVANKGRGEKLFF.

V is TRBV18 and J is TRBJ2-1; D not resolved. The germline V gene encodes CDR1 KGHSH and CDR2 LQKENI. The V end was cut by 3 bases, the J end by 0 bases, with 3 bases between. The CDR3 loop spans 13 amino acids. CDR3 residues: CASSPISYNEQFF. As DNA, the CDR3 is TGTGCCAGCTCACCCATCTCCTACAATGAGCAGTTCTTC.

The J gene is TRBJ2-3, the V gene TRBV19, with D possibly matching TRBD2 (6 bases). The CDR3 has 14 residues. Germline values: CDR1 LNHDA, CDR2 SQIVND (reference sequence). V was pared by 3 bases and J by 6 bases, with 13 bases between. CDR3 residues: CASSMTGGGDTQYF. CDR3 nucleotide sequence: TGTGCCAGTAGTATGACCGGGGGTGGGGATACGCAGTATTTT.

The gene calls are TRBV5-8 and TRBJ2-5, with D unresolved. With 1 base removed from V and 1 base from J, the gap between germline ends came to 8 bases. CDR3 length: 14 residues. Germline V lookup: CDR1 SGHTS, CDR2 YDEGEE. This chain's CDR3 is CASSLPRSQETQYF. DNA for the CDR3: TGTGCCAGCAGCTTGCCCCGGTCCCAAGAGACCCAGTACTTC.

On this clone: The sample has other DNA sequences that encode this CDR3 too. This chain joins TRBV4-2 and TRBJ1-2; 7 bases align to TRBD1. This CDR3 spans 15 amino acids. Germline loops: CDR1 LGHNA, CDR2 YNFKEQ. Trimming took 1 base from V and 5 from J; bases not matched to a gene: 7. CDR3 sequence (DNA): TGTGCCAGCAGCCAAGCACCGCAGGGGGGGTATGGCTACACCTTC. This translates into CASSQAPQGGYGYTF.

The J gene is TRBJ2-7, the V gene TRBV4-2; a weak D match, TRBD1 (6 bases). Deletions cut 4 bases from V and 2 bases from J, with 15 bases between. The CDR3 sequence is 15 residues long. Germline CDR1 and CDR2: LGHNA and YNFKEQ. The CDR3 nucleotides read TGTGCCAGCAGCCGAGATCAGGGGAACCCCTACGAGCAGTACTTC. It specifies CASSRDQGNPYEQYF.

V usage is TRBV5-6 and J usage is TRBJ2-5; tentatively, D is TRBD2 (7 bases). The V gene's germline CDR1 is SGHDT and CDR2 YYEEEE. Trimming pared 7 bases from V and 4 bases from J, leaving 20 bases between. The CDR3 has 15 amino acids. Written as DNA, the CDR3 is TGTGCCAGCGGAAGCGGGACATCGAGGGGAGAGACCCAGTACTTC. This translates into CASGSGTSRGETQYF.

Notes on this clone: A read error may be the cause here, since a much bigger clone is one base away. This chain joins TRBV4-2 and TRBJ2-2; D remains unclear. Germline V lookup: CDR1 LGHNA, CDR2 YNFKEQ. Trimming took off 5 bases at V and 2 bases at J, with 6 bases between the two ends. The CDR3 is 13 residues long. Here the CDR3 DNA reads TGTGCCAGCAGCTTGGATAACACCGGGGAGCTGTTTTTT. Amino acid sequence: CASSLDNTGELFF.

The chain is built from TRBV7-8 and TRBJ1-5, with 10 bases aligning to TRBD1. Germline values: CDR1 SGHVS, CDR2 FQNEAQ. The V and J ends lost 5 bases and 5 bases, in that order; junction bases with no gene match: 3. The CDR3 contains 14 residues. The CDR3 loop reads CASSRDRGDQPQHF. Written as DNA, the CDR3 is TGTGCCAGCAGCCGGGACAGGGGAGATCAGCCCCAGCATTTT.

The CDR3 here is CASSGWGRGAFF. CDR3 sequence (DNA): TGTGCCAGCAGTGGGTGGGGTAGAGGAGCTTTCTTT. The genes are TRBV28 and TRBJ1-1, with D unresolved. CDR3 length: 12 amino acids. Trimming left V 5 bases short and J 10 bases short, with 14 bases between. In germline, CDR1 is MDHEN, CDR2 SYDVKM. Full variable domain (missing parts from reference TRBV28 and TRBJ1-1): DVKVTQSSRYLVKRTGEKVFLECVQDMDHENMFWYRQDPGLGLRLIYFSYDVKMKEKGDIPEGYSVSREKKERFSLILESASTNQTSMYLCASSGWGRGAFFGQGTRLTVV.